Listed below are T cell receptor beta chains from one sample, sequenced in a study of blood T cell repertoires in COVID-19. The protocol was immunoSEQ multiplex PCR, while the TCRdb copy is restricted to in-frame clones and leaves out a portion. The repertoire holds 250,000 or so clones, with around nine tenths as singletons. The material sequenced was peripheral blood. The receptors originated from an elderly man with acute or convalescent COVID-19. The CDR3 runs from the conserved cysteine through the conserved F or W. The order of the fields is V gene, J gene, D gene, CDR3 protein. The D gene is left open where the match is weak.

TRBV5-1	TRBJ2-1	TRBD2	CASSFPSGSTYNEQFF
TRBV6-6	TRBJ1-1	TRBD1	CAIRSGGTEAFF
TRBV19	TRBJ1-4	.	CASRGRSTNEKLFF
TRBV5-5	TRBJ2-7	.	CASSAGSSFLYEQYF
TRBV5-1	TRBJ1-5	.	CASSLDQGGQPQHF
TRBV4-2	TRBJ2-3	TRBD1	CASSQGRGPDTQYF
TRBV4-3	TRBJ2-7	TRBD2	CASSQERGPSSGQYF
TRBV6-2/TRBV6-3	TRBJ2-5	.	CASSYPGKETQYF
TRBV28	TRBJ2-7	TRBD1	CASSYTGQSSYEQYF
TRBV2	TRBJ1-2	.	CATQVQISGYTF
TRBV28	TRBJ2-7	.	CASSLVTIYEQYF
TRBV11-2	TRBJ2-7	.	CASSFWGPLEQYF
TRBV11-3	TRBJ2-7	.	CASSFSEDYEQYF
TRBV4-2	TRBJ1-2	TRBD1	CASSQASGDSDYGYTF
TRBV15	TRBJ2-3	.	CATSRDQLPGPQYF
TRBV6-5	TRBJ2-1	TRBD2	CASSRGLAGNEQFF
TRBV2	TRBJ2-2	.	CASGGTANTGELFF
TRBV6-4	TRBJ1-1	.	CASSAQGEGEAFF
TRBV19	TRBJ1-1	.	CASSIQLNTEAFF
TRBV6-5	TRBJ1-1	TRBD1	CASRPTGTYTEAFF
TRBV5-1	TRBJ2-5	TRBD2	CASSLLAGGDQETQYF
TRBV3-1/TRBV3-2	TRBJ2-2	.	CASSQDQVPGELFF
TRBV9	TRBJ2-2	TRBD1	CASSPGQGGTGELFF
TRBV4-1	TRBJ2-5	.	CASSPQGIETQYF
TRBV18	TRBJ2-7	TRBD1	CASSPSGGYEQYF
TRBV7-3	TRBJ1-1	.	CASSLRGDTEAFF
TRBV4-1	TRBJ1-6	.	CASSQDPTRGDNHSPLHF
TRBV28	TRBJ1-6	TRBD1	CASNLSQGAVTPLHF
TRBV7-2	TRBJ2-1	TRBD2	CASSPGREYNEQFF
TRBV5-1	TRBJ2-1	TRBD2	CASSPGTSGNHNEQFF
TRBV2	TRBJ2-2	.	CASSESRGGELFF
TRBV7-2	TRBJ1-3	TRBD1	CASRGQGAGNTIYF
TRBV7-8	TRBJ2-6	.	CASSSAQLSGANVLTF
TRBV7-2	TRBJ1-2	TRBD1	CASSLGPGTERGYTF
TRBV7-9	TRBJ2-2	TRBD2	CASSKGLVTGELFF
TRBV7-9	TRBJ2-1	TRBD2	CASSLGLAGGYEQFF
TRBV3-1/TRBV3-2	TRBJ1-2	TRBD1	CASSQLTGGTNYGYTF
TRBV6-1	TRBJ2-1	.	CASSEYINEQFF
TRBV14	TRBJ2-7	TRBD1	CASSIPGQGPYEQYF
TRBV7-9	TRBJ2-1	.	CASSQGSYNEQFF
TRBV19	TRBJ1-1	TRBD1	CASSTRQGLGNTEAFF
TRBV7-6	TRBJ2-2	TRBD2	CASSTQLGGGTGELFF
TRBV2	TRBJ2-3	.	CASSQGGGTDTQYF
TRBV4-2	TRBJ2-7	.	CASSQPTGTYEQYF
TRBV27	TRBJ2-3	TRBD1	CASSWTGRTDTQYF
TRBV5-1	TRBJ2-7	TRBD1	CASSFTITGGGEQYF
TRBV19	TRBJ1-1	TRBD1	CASSILTGEVTEAFF
TRBV21-1	TRBJ2-6	.	CARTGHGVVESGANVLTF
TRBV19	TRBJ1-2	.	CASSTYYGYTF
TRBV7-8	TRBJ2-7	.	CASSPRGGGVYEQYF
TRBV19	TRBJ1-1	TRBD1	CASRSTGAVAFF
TRBV28	TRBJ1-1	.	CASKAGGNTEAFF
TRBV2	TRBJ2-5	.	CASSEAGQIGKETQYF
TRBV28	TRBJ2-7	TRBD2	CASSLRAGTYEQYF
TRBV19	TRBJ2-7	TRBD2	CAGNRLAAPTLYEQYF
TRBV27	TRBJ2-2	TRBD2	CASRTSGNANTGELFF
TRBV6-5	TRBJ2-5	.	CASSGTLLETQYF